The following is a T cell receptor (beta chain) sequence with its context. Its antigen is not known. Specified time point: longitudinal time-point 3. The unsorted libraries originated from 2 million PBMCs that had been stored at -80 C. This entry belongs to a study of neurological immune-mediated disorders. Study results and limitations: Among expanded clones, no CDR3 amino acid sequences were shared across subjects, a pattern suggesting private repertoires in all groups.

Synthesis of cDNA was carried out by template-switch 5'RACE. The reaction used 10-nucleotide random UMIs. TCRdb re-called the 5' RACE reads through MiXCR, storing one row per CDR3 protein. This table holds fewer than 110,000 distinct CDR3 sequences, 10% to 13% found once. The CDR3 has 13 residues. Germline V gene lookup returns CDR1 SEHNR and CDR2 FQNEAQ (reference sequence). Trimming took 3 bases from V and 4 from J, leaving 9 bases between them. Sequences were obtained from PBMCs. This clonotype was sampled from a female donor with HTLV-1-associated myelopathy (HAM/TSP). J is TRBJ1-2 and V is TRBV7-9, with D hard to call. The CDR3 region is CASSLGEGYGYTF. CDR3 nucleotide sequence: TGTGCCAGCAGCTTGGGTGAGGGCTATGGCTACACCTTC.